The present entry profiles one T cell receptor (beta chain) with its context. Its antigen is not known. This sample stems from a study of shared clonotypes between healthy human individuals. About the study: Serving as donors were a couple of women and three men, whose ages spanned 18 to 49. Points from the study as a whole: It was the non-shared clonotypes that had lower generation probabilities than clonotypes shared by all four donors. Among several donors, roughly 5.5% of naive CD4 clonotypes were found in common.

Positive CCR7 selection of CD45RO-negative cells yielded the naive CD8 cells, and terminally differentiated effector memory CD45RA+ cells were excluded. Using immunoSEQ multiplex PCR, the repertoire was profiled, and TCRdb retains in-frame clones only, with some absent. The data hold hundreds of thousands of clones, with 92% observed a single time. There are 15 residues in the CDR3. V gave up 3 bases and J gave up 7 bases; unmatched junction bases: 2. Germline CDR1 is SGDLS and CDR2 is YYNGEE. The chain carries TRBV9 and TRBJ2-2; 14 nucleotides align to TRBD2. The origin of this receptor is a man under 40 in good health. Sequencing input: naive CD8+ T cells sorted from blood. CDR3 DNA: TGTGCCAGCAGCGAGACTAGCGGGAGGGACGGGGAGCTGTTTTTT. It specifies CASSETSGRDGELFF.